This T cell receptor beta chain was recorded in a study of response to subunit inactivated influenza vaccine. The study's findings and limits: Authors proposed each seasonal influenza vaccination draws in few new T cells.

With 6 bases removed from V and 1 base from J, the gap between germline ends came to 13 bases. The CDR3 runs to 15 residues. As for this clonotype: The antigen is not known.

MiXCR, run by TCRdb on the RT-PCR reads, gives a single entry per CDR3 protein. The data contain about 500,000 distinct CDR3 sequences, approximately 17% of them seen just once; the ten biggest clones take up approximately 3%. The material sequenced was CD4+ T cells sorted from PBMCs, taken less than 30 months after vaccination. The V gene is TRBV12-3 or TRBV12-4, the J gene TRBJ1-3; D is perhaps TRBD1 (5 bases). This receptor was obtained from a man aged 45-69 years who received an inactivated influenza vaccine. The CDR3 DNA reads TGTGCCAGCAGAATTTCGGGGGGGTCTGGAAACACCATATATTTT. As protein: CASRISGGSGNTIYF.